This T cell receptor (beta chain) originates from a study of blood T cell repertoires in COVID-19. About the research overall: Sample material is recorded as cDNA or gDNA derived from T cells, B-cell-depleted T cells, or PBMCs.

Germline assignment: CDR1 SNHLY and CDR2 FYNNEI. The J segment lost 5 bases and the V segment lost 6 bases, leaving 4 bases of the junction unmatched. The CDR3 is made up of 14 amino acids. In the case of this clone: In the same sample, other DNA sequences code for this CDR3.

Measured with immunoSEQ multiplex PCR; TCRdb has only the in-frame clones, and not every one. There are 250,000 to 350,000 clones in the sample; around 83% occur only once, and 1% to 1.5% lies in the top ten. This clonotype was obtained from a woman aged 45-65 years with acute or convalescent COVID-19. The specimen sequenced was peripheral blood. J is TRBJ1-4 and V is TRBV2; 9 nucleotides line up with TRBD1. CDR3 nucleotides: TGTGCCAGCAGCCCCGACAGGGGGAATGAAAAACTGTTTTTT. As protein: CASSPDRGNEKLFF.